This entry features one T cell receptor (beta chain) sequence. During active infection, Seattle patients enrolled and were then monitored through disease. Original handling: Estimated nucleated cell counts came from reference gene primer amplification. The table came from immunoSEQ multiplex PCR; TCRdb's copy has only in-frame clones and leaves some out. Clonal size and the V and J genes are those of that table, whereas D and trimming came from the DNA. The table lists 300,000 to 400,000 clones, 85% to 90% of them singletons. The germline V gene encodes CDR1 SGHTA and CDR2 FQGNSA. Unmatched junction bases numbered 5, after V lost 3 bases and J lost 3 bases. This CDR3 is built from 15 residues. The record originates from a study of blood T cell repertoires in COVID-19.

V gene TRBV7-2 combines with J gene TRBJ1-5, with TRBD1 matching over 7 bases. The sequence was collected from a woman aged 70-85 years with COVID-19, enrolled during active disease. Sequenced sample: peripheral blood. The CDR3 region has the DNA TGTGCCAGCAGCTTCCGCAGGGGGTACAATCAGCCCCAGCATTTT. It specifies CASSFRRGYNQPQHF.